A single sample is the source of the 11 T cell receptor beta chains below, sequenced in a study of CD8 T cells in ankylosing spondylitis. TCRdb redid the calling of the 5' RACE reads with MiXCR, one entry per CDR3 protein. The data contain under 450,000 distinct CDR3 sequences, 15% to 20% of them seen just once; the ten biggest clones take up just over 1%. The antigens these receptors bind are not known. Overall study results and limits: Characteristic, it appeared, of ankylosing spondylitis blood was a TCR beta motif of roughly eight highly homologous variants.

Material for sequencing was blood, either unsorted or a sorted T cell fraction (not recorded which). These receptors were taken from a male donor with ankylosing spondylitis.

Only a few counts were recorded for this clonotype. The chain couples TRBV5-1 to TRBJ2-3; D remains ambiguous. V was trimmed by 5 bases and J by 4 bases, leaving 8 bases between them. CDR3 size: 12 residues. CDR1 and CDR2 (germline): SGHRS, YFSETQ. The CDR3 spells CASSGSPDTQYF. The CDR3, as DNA: TGCGCCAGCAGTGGTAGCCCAGATACGCAGTATTTT.

This clonotype appeared a few times. This chain links TRBV6-1 with TRBJ1-6; 7 bases align to TRBD1. This CDR3 has 15 amino acids. J lost 8 bases, V lost 4 bases, and 8 bases had no gene match. CDR1 is MNHNS, CDR2 SASEGT, per germline. As DNA, the CDR3 is TGTGCCAGCAGTGGCGGGACAGAACCTTATTCACCCCTCCACTTT. Translated: CASSGGTEPYSPLHF.

This clonotype was picked up a small number of times. The chain is built from TRBV12-3 or TRBV12-4 and TRBJ1-6; D gene ambiguous. Trimming left V 6 bases short and J 5 bases short, with 14 bases between. The length of the CDR3 is 15 residues. The CDR3 here is CASSPGPLNNSPLHF. DNA for the CDR3: TGTGCCAGCAGCCCGGGTCCCCTGAATAATTCACCCCTCCACTTT.

The chain uses TRBV6-1 and TRBJ1-6; weak D call: TRBD1 (5 bases). The germline V gene encodes CDR1 MNHNS and CDR2 SASEGT. V was pared by 1 base and J by 8 bases, with 12 bases between. This CDR3 region has 15 residues. The CDR3 region has the DNA TGTGCCAGCAGTGAAGGGGGCGCTGGGGATTCACCCCTCCACTTT. Its translation: CASSEGGAGDSPLHF.

This chain links TRBV29-1 with TRBJ1-1, with D hard to call. This CDR3 is built from 13 residues. Germline CDR1 is SQVTM and CDR2 is ANQGSEA. CDR3 sequence reads: CSTGGGPNTEAFF. The DNA for the CDR3 is TGCAGTACGGGTGGAGGGCCGAACACTGAAGCTTTCTTT.

J is TRBJ1-1 and V is TRBV5-1, with a possible D match to TRBD1 (6 bases). This CDR3 region has 16 residues. CDR1 and CDR2 from the germline V gene are SGHRS and YFSETQ. Trimming stripped 1 base from V and 4 bases from J, with 17 bases between. CDR3: CASSLRVVGAGTEAFF. The CDR3 nucleotides read TGCGCCAGCAGCTTGAGGGTGGTGGGGGCGGGCACTGAAGCTTTCTTT.

This clonotype was counted ten times or more. The J gene is TRBJ1-1, the V gene TRBV12-3 or TRBV12-4; weak D call: TRBD1 (6 bases). This CDR3 is built from 13 residues. The V and J ends lost 6 bases and 0 bases respectively, with 8 bases between them. CDR3 DNA sequence: TGTGCCAGCAGCGGACAGCTGAACACTGAAGCTTTCTTT. It specifies CASSGQLNTEAFF.

This rearrangement joins TRBV18 to TRBJ2-7, with D tentatively TRBD2 (5 bases). The V gene lost 6 bases and the J gene lost 3 bases, with 12 bases spanning the gap. CDR3 length: 13 amino acids. Germline V CDR1 and CDR2: KGHSH, LQKENI. Here the CDR3 reads CASSLRTGYEQYF. CDR3 sequence (DNA): TGTGCCAGCTCTCTACGGACTGGCTACGAGCAGTACTTC.

On this clonotype itself: A junction boundary mismatches the germline segment, possibly from a read error. The chain combines TRBV5-6 with TRBJ1-2; no clear D gene. Germline loops: CDR1 SGHDT, CDR2 YYEEEE. The CDR3 is 17 residues long. In DNA form, the CDR3 reads TGTGCCATCAGCCTCGGGTATCGCTGGGGAGGGAACTATGGCTACACCTTC. This gives the protein CAISLGYRWGGNYGYTF.

The genes are TRBV6-5 and TRBJ2-1; 12 positions match TRBD2. Germline assignment: CDR1 MNHEY and CDR2 SVGAGI. Trimming at V came to 2 bases and at J to 6 bases, leaving 5 bases not matched to a gene. CDR3 length: 16 amino acids. The CDR3 sequence: CASSYRTSGVVNEQFF. The CDR3 DNA follows: TGTGCCAGCAGTTACAGGACTAGCGGGGTGGTCAATGAGCAGTTCTTC.

The chain carries TRBV7-9 and TRBJ1-2, with D perhaps matching TRBD1 (5 bases). The germline V gene has CDR1 SEHNR and CDR2 FQNEAQ (reference sequence). V lost 6 bases to trimming and J lost 4 bases, with 15 bases between them. The CDR3 runs to 14 residues. In DNA, the CDR3 is TGTGCCAGCAGACCCAGGGCGGCAAGCTATGGCTACACCTTC. Protein: CASRPRAASYGYTF. The full variable domain, rest sourced from reference TRBV7-9 and TRBJ1-2, is DTGVSQNPRHKITKRGQNVTFRCDPISEHNRLYWYRQTLGQGPEFLTYFQNEAQLEKSRLLSDRFSAERPKGSFSTLEIQRTEQGDSAMYLCASRPRAASYGYTFGSGTRLTVV.